This passage covers 13 T cell receptor beta chains from one sample sequenced in a study of T cell responses to AZD1222 COVID-19 vaccine. Generated by immunoSEQ multiplex PCR, the TCRdb table keeps only in-frame clones and is missing some. Seen here are some 130,000 clones, 70% to 90% observed once, and the top ten hold about 1.9%. The input for sequencing was peripheral blood, taken on day 0 of AZD1222 vaccination. All receptors come from an adult in good health.

This chain links TRBV5-1 with TRBJ2-3, with D perhaps assigned TRBD1 or TRBD2 (6 bases each). This CDR3 has 16 residues. Germline assignment: CDR1 SGHRS and CDR2 YFSETQ. V was trimmed by 7 bases and J by 4 bases, leaving 22 bases between them. The CDR3 region is CASAKQAGGRADTQYF. CDR3 DNA: TGCGCCAGCGCCAAGCAGGCCGGGGGCAGGGCAGATACGCAGTATTTT.

This rearrangement joins TRBV27 to TRBJ2-5; TRBD2 matches 8 bases. CDR1 MNHEY and CDR2 SMNVEV come from the germline V gene (reference sequence). The CDR3 contains 15 residues. The V and J ends lost 7 bases and 1 base, in that order; junction bases with no gene match: 8. CDR3 nucleotides: TGTGCCAGCAATGTAGCGGGGTGGCCCCAAGAGACCCAGTACTTC. Its protein product is CASNVAGWPQETQYF.

V usage is TRBV6-5 and J usage is TRBJ1-5; possibly TRBD1 for D (5 bases). CDR3 length: 10 residues. Germline values: CDR1 MNHEY, CDR2 SVGAGI. The chain's CDR3 is CATGVQPQHF. The CDR3 DNA reads as TGTGCGACGGGGGTTCAGCCCCAGCATTTT.

The J gene is TRBJ1-2, the V gene TRBV19; 8 nucleotides line up with TRBD1. Trimming at V came to 6 bases and at J to 5 bases, leaving 8 bases not matched to a gene. CDR1 and CDR2 (germline): LNHDA, SQIVND (reference sequence). The CDR3 sequence is 14 residues long. The DNA of the CDR3 is TGTGCCAGTAGGGGGACAGGCCTTGTGTATGGCTACACCTTC. This codes for CASRGTGLVYGYTF. Full variable domain (missing parts from reference TRBV19 and TRBJ1-2): DGGITQSPKYLFRKEGQNVTLSCEQNLNHDAMYWYRQDPGQGLRLIYYSQIVNDFQKGDIAEGYSVSREKKESFPLTVTSAQKNPTAFYLCASRGTGLVYGYTFGSGTRLTVV.

This clone was observed a handful of times. The gene calls are TRBV7-6 and TRBJ1-5; D ambiguous. The V and J ends lost 2 bases and 3 bases respectively, with 5 bases between them. The CDR3 has 13 amino acids. The germline V gene encodes CDR1 SGHVS and CDR2 FNYEAQ. The CDR3 DNA sequence: TGTGCCAGCAGCTTAATGCTCAATCAGCCCCAGCATTTT. As protein: CASSLMLNQPQHF.

This chain joins TRBV5-1 and TRBJ1-3; TRBD1 agrees at 7 bases. V lost 4 bases and J lost 2; bases outside the gene matches: 9. The CDR3 has 16 residues. The V gene's germline CDR1 is SGHRS and CDR2 YFSETQ. The chain's CDR3 is CASSPPTGTAGNTIYF. CDR3 DNA sequence: TGCGCCAGCAGCCCACCGACCGGGACAGCTGGAAACACCATATATTTT.

The chain couples TRBV7-6 to TRBJ1-2; 10 nucleotides agree with TRBD1. This CDR3 is 17 amino acids long. V trimming: 2 bases; J trimming: 6 bases; junction bases outside the gene matches: 12. The germline gives CDR1 SGHVS, CDR2 FNYEAQ. Written as DNA, the CDR3 is TGTGCCAGCAGCTTACAGCCGGGACAGGGGATCTCAAATGGCTACACCTTC. Amino acids: CASSLQPGQGISNGYTF.

V and J are TRBV5-6 and TRBJ1-6; D uncertain. Germline CDR1 reads SGHDT; CDR2 reads YYEEEE. CDR3 length: 15 amino acids. Trimming stripped 2 bases from V and 0 bases from J, with 6 bases between. The CDR3 spells CASSLDPSYNSPLHF. The CDR3 DNA reads as TGTGCCAGCAGCTTAGATCCCTCCTATAATTCACCCCTCCACTTT.

This chain connects TRBV5-4 to TRBJ2-7, with 12 bases lining up with TRBD2. The junction had 5 bases not matched to a gene; V was cut back by 9 bases and J by 4 bases. There are 13 residues in the CDR3. Germline values: CDR1 SGHNT, CDR2 YYREEE (reference sequence). In nucleotides, the CDR3 is TGTGCCACCAAACTAGCGGGAGGTTACGAGCAGTACTTC. Amino acid sequence: CATKLAGGYEQYF.

This chain joins TRBV6-5 and TRBJ1-3, with no clear D. CDR3 length: 12 residues. Trimming shortened V by 7 bases and J by 1 base, and 5 bases separated the two germline ends. Germline CDR1 and CDR2: MNHEY and SVGAGI. CDR3 residues: CASMASGNTIYF. DNA for the CDR3: TGTGCCAGCATGGCGTCTGGAAACACCATATATTTT.

The rearrangement uses TRBV27 and TRBJ1-2; 8 bases line up with TRBD1. Per the germline V gene, CDR1 is MNHEY and CDR2 is SMNVEV (reference sequence). The CDR3 contains 15 residues. J lost 4 bases, V lost 3 bases, and 7 bases had no gene match. This CDR3 is CASSFSTGQVYGYTF. CDR3 DNA: TGTGCCAGCAGTTTTTCGACGGGACAGGTCTATGGCTACACCTTC.

The chain recombines TRBV11-2 with TRBJ1-6, with D tentatively TRBD1 (6 bases). Germline CDR1 SGHAT, CDR2 FQNNGV. Deletions cut 2 bases from V and 6 bases from J, with 17 bases between. The CDR3 totals 17 residues. The CDR3 sequence: CASSLMGARASNSPLHF. The CDR3 DNA reads TGTGCCAGCAGCTTAATGGGGGCACGAGCCTCTAATTCACCCCTCCACTTT.

A few counts support this clone. This chain links TRBV24-1 with TRBJ1-5; 10 bases line up with TRBD1. This CDR3 has 15 residues. Germline CDR1 KGHDR, CDR2 SFDVKD. V shed 2 bases and J 4 bases; nucleotides not matched to a gene: 1. The CDR3 spells CATSDSDRGNQPQHF. CDR3 bases: TGTGCCACCAGTGATTCGGACAGGGGGAATCAGCCCCAGCATTTT.